This TCR beta chain was sequenced during a study of blood T cell repertoires in COVID-19. Study-wide context: The United States, Italy and Spain provided the acute and convalescent COVID-19 samples. The analysed material was cDNA or gDNA that came from T cells, B-cell-depleted T cells, or PBMCs.

Study processing details: Estimates of nucleated cell counts were drawn from the amplification of reference gene primers. Data came from immunoSEQ multiplex PCR; TCRdb stores just in-frame clones and leaves some out. V, J and clone size were drawn from that table, and D and trimming were deduced from the DNA. This table has 25,000 to 35,000 clones, roughly nine tenths appearing once. CDR3 length: 16 residues. Germline CDR1 is MDHEN and CDR2 is SYDVKM. V was cut by 7 bases and J by 3 bases, with 18 bases left in between. The chain couples TRBV28 to TRBJ2-2; perhaps TRBD2 as D (6 bases). This TCR was sampled from a man between 65 and 79 years old with active COVID-19. The sequenced sample consisted of peripheral blood. The CDR3 here is CASTAGPLLDTGELFF. The CDR3, as DNA: TGTGCCAGCACGGCGGGACCCCTACTCGACACCGGGGAGCTGTTTTTT. The full variable domain, its missing parts supplied by reference TRBV28 and TRBJ2-2, is DVKVTQSSRYLVKRTGEKVFLECVQDMDHENMFWYRQDPGLGLRLIYFSYDVKMKEKGDIPEGYSVSREKKERFSLILESASTNQTSMYLCASTAGPLLDTGELFFGEGSRLTVL.